The 9 T cell receptor beta chains presented below share a single source sample, sequenced in a study of cytomegalovirus exposure and HLA in healthy donors. PCR primers comprised 60 Vbeta and 13 Jbeta primers. Repertoires were generated with immunoSEQ multiplex PCR, while TCRdb's copy carries only in-frame clones and drops some. Of 110,000 to 150,000 clones detected, around 72% appear once; the ten largest clones hold 14%. The sequencing sample was made of PBMCs. These receptor sequences come from a human donor in good health.

The rearrangement links TRBV5-4 to TRBJ1-5; 7 nucleotides line up with TRBD1. Germline-derived CDR1 and CDR2 are SGHNT and YYREEE (reference sequence). After removal of 4 bases from V and 3 bases from J, the junction contained 10 bases not matched to a gene. CDR3 length: 16 amino acids. CDR3 amino acids: CASSAGHRGANQPQHF. The DNA of the CDR3 is TGTGCCAGCAGCGCTGGCCACAGGGGTGCCAATCAGCCCCAGCATTTT.

This clone was recorded only once. V and J are TRBV30 and TRBJ1-3, with D unclear. Germline CDR1 is GTSNPN and CDR2 is SVGIG (reference sequence). CDR3 length equals 12 residues. With 2 bases removed from V and 3 bases from J, the gap between germline ends came to 5 bases. CDR3 coding DNA: TGTGCCTGGAGTTCGGGTGGAAACACCATATATTTT. As protein: CAWSSGGNTIYF.

This rearrangement joins TRBV27 to TRBJ2-3, with D maybe TRBD1 (6 bases). CDR3 length equals 16 residues. Germline V gene sequence: CDR1 MNHEY, CDR2 SMNVEV (reference sequence). Trimming cost V 8 bases and J 0 bases, with 18 bases left between them. The CDR3: CASSLPQGLSTDTQYF. The DNA of the CDR3 is TGTGCCAGCTCACTCCCGCAGGGGCTGAGCACAGATACGCAGTATTTT.

The J gene is TRBJ2-3, the V gene TRBV11-2, with a weak D call TRBD2 (6 bases). The CDR3 has 16 residues. Between the trimmed V and J ends, which lost 1 base and 2 bases, there was a span of 13 bases. Germline V lookup: CDR1 SGHAT, CDR2 FQNNGV. The chain's CDR3 is CASSLGRGYFTDTQYF. In nucleotides, the CDR3 is TGTGCCAGCAGCTTAGGGCGGGGTTACTTCACAGATACGCAGTATTTT.

V usage is TRBV12-5 and J usage is TRBJ1-3, with D unresolved. The ends were cut back, 7 bases at V and 2 bases at J, with 12 bases in the middle. This CDR3 has 14 residues. The V gene's germline CDR1 is LGHNT and CDR2 FRNRAP. The CDR3 nucleotides are TGTGCTAGTGCCTACGGAGGTCCTGGAAACACCATATATTTT. This sequence encodes CASAYGGPGNTIYF. Together with reference TRBV12-5 and TRBJ1-3, the CDR3 gives the full variable domain: DARVTQTPRHKVTEMGQEVTMRCQPILGHNTVFWYRQTMMQGLELLAYFRNRAPLDDSGMPKDRFSAEMPDATLATLKIQPSEPRDSAVYFCASAYGGPGNTIYFGEGSWLTVV.

The chain uses TRBV9 and TRBJ2-6, with a weak D call TRBD2 (7 bases). The CDR3 contains 19 residues. V lost 5 bases, J lost 0 bases, and 21 bases lay in between. The germline V gene encodes CDR1 SGDLS and CDR2 YYNGEE. The CDR3 DNA sequence: TGTGCCAGCAGTGGGGGGGGCGGGTTTTTTAGCTCTGGGGCCAACGTCCTGACTTTC. It encodes CASSGGGGFFSSGANVLTF.

V is TRBV19 and J is TRBJ1-5, with 8 bases aligning to TRBD1. Germline CDR1 is LNHDA and CDR2 is SQIVND (reference sequence). CDR3 length: 15 amino acids. The V and J ends lost 5 bases and 7 bases, in that order; junction bases with no gene match: 10. The CDR3 is CASSGQGAKWQPQHF. CDR3 sequence (DNA): TGTGCCAGTAGTGGGCAGGGGGCGAAATGGCAGCCCCAGCATTTT.

The genes are TRBV11-2 and TRBJ1-3; D is undetermined. Germline V gene lookup returns CDR1 SGHAT and CDR2 FQNNGV. The CDR3 runs to 16 residues. The V gene lost 0 bases and the J gene lost 0 bases, with 9 bases spanning the gap. The CDR3 nucleotides are TGTGCCAGCAGCTTAGATTTGGAGTACTCTGGAAACACCATATATTTT. It specifies CASSLDLEYSGNTIYF.

The chain recombines TRBV7-9 with TRBJ2-5; TRBD1 aligns across 8 bases. The CDR3 is 16 residues long. V lost 5 bases to trimming and J lost 2 bases; unmatched junction nucleotides: 10. The germline gives CDR1 SEHNR, CDR2 FQNEAQ (reference sequence). For the CDR3, the DNA is TGTGCCAGCAGCCCGGACAGGGCGACAAGACAAGAGACCCAGTACTTC. Its protein is CASSPDRATRQETQYF.